Listed below are T cell receptor beta chains from one sample, sequenced in a study of T cell responses to AZD1222 COVID-19 vaccine. TCRdb keeps only in-frame clones here, not all; method: immunoSEQ multiplex PCR. The repertoire consists of 140,000 to 150,000 clones, with around 88% occurring once and the leading ten covering roughly 15%. The input for sequencing was peripheral blood, taken on day 0 of AZD1222 vaccination. These receptors were collected from an adult in good health. CDR3s include the opening cysteine and the closing phenylalanine or tryptophan. Fields, in order: CDR3 DNA, CDR3 protein, V gene, D gene, J gene. A D gene is named only where the DNA matches it firmly.

TGTGCCAGCAGTTTCGACGGACTAGCGGGGGTACCTAGCACAGATACGCAGTATTTT	CASSFDGLAGVPSTDTQYF	TRBV27	TRBD2	TRBJ2-3
TGTGCCAGCAGTTACGCTCCGGGACAATCCACTGAAGCTTTCTTT	CASSYAPGQSTEAFF	TRBV6-5	.	TRBJ1-1
TGCGCCAGCAGCCCGACAGGGGCTCGGGAAAAACTGTTTTTT	CASSPTGAREKLFF	TRBV5-1	TRBD1	TRBJ1-4
TGCGCCAGCAGCCAAGACCGACGGTTAGCCCAGCATTTT	CASSQDRRLAQHF	TRBV4-1	.	TRBJ1-5
TGTGCCAGCAGTTTTGTGGGAAACATTCAGTACTTC	CASSFVGNIQYF	TRBV12-3/TRBV12-4	.	TRBJ2-4
TGCGCCAGCAGATTCGACAGGGACGGAGGCTACACCTTC	CASRFDRDGGYTF	TRBV5-1	TRBD1	TRBJ1-2
TGCGCCAGCAGCCTGGGGGGACCTGGAAACACCATATATTTT	CASSLGGPGNTIYF	TRBV5-1	.	TRBJ1-3
TGTGCCACCCTACGCCGGGACAGCCTGTATAGCAATCAGCCCCAGCATTTT	CATLRRDSLYSNQPQHF	TRBV28	TRBD1	TRBJ1-5
TGTGCCAGCAGCCCCTATACAGGGGGTGCCGATGGCTACACCTTC	CASSPYTGGADGYTF	TRBV3-1/TRBV3-2	TRBD1	TRBJ1-2
TGCGCCAGCAGCCAAGGGCAGGGGGAGACCCAGTACTTC	CASSQGQGETQYF	TRBV4-3	.	TRBJ2-5
TGTGCCAGCAGCCAGACCTATAATGGCTACACCTTC	CASSQTYNGYTF	TRBV3-1/TRBV3-2	.	TRBJ1-2
TGCGCCAGCAGCTTAGAGGGACCCCAGTTGCTTGCTTTCTTT	CASSLEGPQLLAFF	TRBV5-1	.	TRBJ1-1